The 29 T cell receptor beta chains given below trace back to one sample, sequenced in a study of T-cell reconstitution after alpha-beta-depleted transplantation in children. Unique molecular identifiers featured in how the TCRbeta library was prepared. TCRdb re-derived calls from the PCR reads in MiXCR, one entry per CDR3 protein. Here the sample spans 490,000 or so distinct CDR3 sequences, more than 9% being singletons. The specimen comprised PBMCs, sampled before TCRalphabeta/CD19-depleted stem cell transplant. These receptors were collected from a child aged 2 to 10 with inherited bone marrow failure, due to receive a stem cell transplant.

This clonotype showed up many times. The chain joins TRBV18 to TRBJ1-1; tentative D call: TRBD1 (5 bases). V lost 2 bases, J lost 3 bases, and 13 bases lay in between. Germline CDR1 is KGHSH and CDR2 is LQKENI. The CDR3 is 15 amino acids. DNA of the CDR3: TGTGCCAGCTCACCATATTCAGGGAGTGACACTGAAGCTTTCTTT. Amino acid sequence: CASSPYSGSDTEAFF.

This clonotype came up many times. The chain carries TRBV10-3 and TRBJ2-7, with D unclear. The CDR3 is made up of 14 amino acids. Germline CDR1 ENHRY, CDR2 SYGVKD. V shed 2 bases and J shed 1 base, with 9 bases lying between them. CDR3 sequence (DNA): TGTGCCATCAGTGAGCCAGGTCCTTCCTACGAGCAGTACTTC. Protein: CAISEPGPSYEQYF.

The V gene is TRBV4-3, the J gene TRBJ2-1; weak D call: TRBD2 (6 bases). The length of the CDR3 is 15 residues. Trimming took 4 bases from V and 4 from J, leaving 14 bases between them. Germline V gene sequence: CDR1 LGHNA, CDR2 YSLEER. The CDR3 coding sequence is TGCGCCAGCAGCCCGGCGCTAGCGCCTTACAATGAGCAGTTCTTC. Translation: CASSPALAPYNEQFF.

The rearrangement uses TRBV3-1 and TRBJ1-1; no firm D call. The germline V gene has CDR1 LGHDT and CDR2 YNNKEL (reference sequence). V lost 1 base and J 5 bases, leaving 8 bases between the germline ends. The CDR3 extends over 13 amino acids. Here the CDR3 DNA reads TGTGCCAGCAGCCAAGTCCCACGGACTGAAGCTTTCTTT. As protein: CASSQVPRTEAFF.

This chain connects TRBV20-1 to TRBJ2-3; D is ambiguous. Trimming pared 5 bases from V and 2 bases from J, leaving 17 bases between. The CDR3 spans 15 residues. The germline gives CDR1 DFQATT, CDR2 SNEGSKA (reference sequence). CDR3 loop: CSAPSLELTTDTQYF. The CDR3 nucleotides read TGCAGTGCTCCATCCCTCGAACTGACCACAGATACGCAGTATTTT.

This clonotype came up many times. The rearrangement links TRBV29-1 to TRBJ2-1, with D unresolved. Germline lookup yields CDR1 SQVTM and CDR2 ANQGSEA. This CDR3 contains 11 residues. V was cut by 3 bases and J by 6 bases, with 6 bases left in between. CDR3 region: CSVDAVNEQFF. In DNA, the CDR3 is TGCAGCGTTGACGCTGTCAATGAGCAGTTCTTC.

The chain uses TRBV15 and TRBJ2-1; 12 nucleotides agree with TRBD2. The CDR3 has 18 amino acids. Per germline, CDR1 LNHNV and CDR2 YYDKDF (reference sequence). The V and J ends lost 0 bases and 1 base, in that order; junction bases with no gene match: 4. In DNA form, the CDR3 reads TGTGCCACCAGCAGAGATCCGACTAGCGGGAGATCCTACAATGAGCAGTTCTTC. It translates to CATSRDPTSGRSYNEQFF.

The sample holds many counts of this clonotype. The rearrangement joins TRBV27 to TRBJ1-3; unclear D gene. V was shortened by 8 bases and J by 0 bases, with 8 bases between the two germline ends. Per the germline V gene, CDR1 is MNHEY and CDR2 is SMNVEV (reference sequence). The CDR3 contains 13 residues. The CDR3 DNA follows: TGTGCCAGCGGTAGCCTCTCTGGAAACACCATATATTTT. Translated, it gives CASGSLSGNTIYF.

This clonotype occurred many times. The rearrangement uses TRBV11-2 and TRBJ2-7, with D uncertain. Per the germline V gene, CDR1 is SGHAT and CDR2 is FQNNGV. With 3 bases removed from V and 4 bases from J, the gap between germline ends came to 10 bases. The CDR3 totals 13 residues. As DNA, the CDR3 is TGTGCCAGCAGCTTCTTTTCTAGTTACGAGCAGTACTTC. Its protein product is CASSFFSSYEQYF.

The V gene is TRBV5-1, the J gene TRBJ2-1; 12 bases fit TRBD1. The CDR3 runs to 17 residues. CDR1 and CDR2 (germline): SGHRS, YFSETQ. V was pared by 2 bases and J by 9 bases, with 12 bases of the junction left unmatched. CDR3 sequence: CASSFMRDRGLPGEQFF. For the CDR3, the DNA is TGCGCCAGCAGCTTCATGAGGGACAGGGGGCTTCCCGGTGAGCAGTTCTTC. Full variable domain (remainder filled in from reference TRBV5-1 and TRBJ2-1): KAGVTQTPRYLIKTRGQQVTLSCSPISGHRSVSWYQQTPGQGLQFLFEYFSETQRNKGNFPGRFSGRQFSNSRSEMNVSTLELGDSALYLCASSFMRDRGLPGEQFFGPGTRLTVL.

This clonotype occurred many times. V is TRBV4-1 and J is TRBJ1-4, with D possibly TRBD1 on 5 matching bases. V lost 4 bases, J lost 4 bases, and 16 bases lay in between. The CDR3 runs 16 residues. Germline-derived CDR1 and CDR2 are MGHRA and YSYEKL. The CDR3 DNA follows: TGCGCCAGCAGCCTGAGATGGGGCGCAGGTAATGAAAAACTGTTTTTT. It translates to CASSLRWGAGNEKLFF.

This clonotype was counted ten times or more. The V gene is TRBV30, the J gene TRBJ2-1; the D gene is possibly TRBD2 (6 bases). There are 14 residues in the CDR3. Germline V gene data show CDR1 as GTSNPN and CDR2 as SVGIG (reference sequence). V shed 2 bases and J shed 7 bases, with 15 bases lying between them. The CDR3: CAWSTGVGGNEQFF. The CDR3 nucleotides read TGTGCCTGGAGTACGGGAGTGGGGGGTAATGAGCAGTTCTTC.

This clonotype came up many times. The chain has TRBV11-2 and TRBJ2-1; 11 bases are a match to TRBD2. Losses at the gene ends were 5 bases for V and 2 bases for J; bases not matched to a gene: 5. The CDR3 contains 16 residues. Germline assignment: CDR1 SGHAT and CDR2 FQNNGV. The CDR3, as DNA: TGTGCCAGCAGCCGTCCGGGACTAGCGGCCTACAATGAGCAGTTCTTC. This encodes CASSRPGLAAYNEQFF.

This clonotype has at least ten counts. This rearrangement joins TRBV19 to TRBJ2-3, with TRBD2 as a possible D gene (6 bases). Germline V gives CDR1 LNHDA, CDR2 SQIVND (reference sequence). CDR3 length: 14 residues. Trimming stripped 3 bases from V and 3 bases from J, with 10 bases between. The CDR3 is CASSIGSTTDTQYF. CDR3 DNA sequence: TGTGCCAGTAGTATCGGGAGTACGACAGATACGCAGTATTTT.

This clonotype came up many times. The chain has TRBV3-1 and TRBJ1-2; TRBD1 matches at 7 bases. The CDR3 runs to 15 residues. CDR1 and CDR2 (germline): LGHDT, YNNKEL (reference sequence). Unmatched junction bases numbered 9, after V lost 4 bases and J lost 4 bases. CDR3 DNA: TGTGCCAGCAGCCGAGAAGAGGGGGCGGTCTATGGCTACACCTTC. Amino acid sequence: CASSREEGAVYGYTF. Full variable domain (missing parts from reference TRBV3-1 and TRBJ1-2): DTAVSQTPKYLVTQMGNDKSIKCEQNLGHDTMYWYKQDSKKFLKIMFSYNNKELIINETVPNRFSPKSPDKAHLNLHINSLELGDSAVYFCASSREEGAVYGYTFGSGTRLTVV.

This clonotype has a count of ten or more. The chain recombines TRBV4-2 with TRBJ2-5; D remains unclear. The CDR3 spans 13 residues. In germline, CDR1 is LGHNA, CDR2 YNFKEQ. The V gene lost 2 bases and the J gene lost 1 base, with 5 bases spanning the gap. The CDR3 region has the DNA TGTGCCAGCAGCCAACTACCCCAAGAGACCCAGTACTTC. Its protein product is CASSQLPQETQYF.

This rearrangement joins TRBV19 to TRBJ1-5, with 11 bases lining up with TRBD1. CDR1 and CDR2 from the germline V gene are LNHDA and SQIVND (reference sequence). The CDR3 totals 15 residues. Unmatched junction bases numbered 5, after V lost 4 bases and J lost 6 bases. The CDR3 sequence: CASSTKGQGVQPQHF. DNA of the CDR3: TGTGCCAGTAGTACTAAGGGACAGGGGGTTCAGCCCCAGCATTTT.

This clonotype was detected a few times. The chain carries TRBV19 and TRBJ2-6; TRBD1 matches at 7 bases. This CDR3 has 16 residues. With 5 bases clipped from V and 1 base from J, the junction kept 5 bases outside the gene matches. Per germline, CDR1 LNHDA and CDR2 SQIVND (reference sequence). The CDR3 region has the DNA TGTGCCAGTAGTGTCCACAGGGGATCTGGGGCCAACGTCCTGACTTTC. It yields the protein CASSVHRGSGANVLTF.

This clonotype was recorded many times. The V gene is TRBV5-6, the J gene TRBJ1-1; tentatively, D is TRBD1 (5 bases). Germline V gives CDR1 SGHDT, CDR2 YYEEEE. The V gene lost 7 bases and the J gene lost 5 bases, with 12 bases spanning the gap. This CDR3 has 12 amino acids. In DNA form, the CDR3 reads TGTGCCAGCGGATCAGGGAGGACTGAAGCTTTCTTT. Translated, it gives CASGSGRTEAFF. Together with reference TRBV5-6 and TRBJ1-1, the CDR3 gives the full variable domain: DAGVTQSPTHLIKTRGQQVTLRCSPKSGHDTVSWYQQALGQGPQFIFQYYEEEERQRGNFPDRFSGHQFPNYSSELNVNALLLGDSALYLCASGSGRTEAFFGQGTRLTVV.

This chain joins TRBV27 and TRBJ1-1; maybe TRBD1 (6 bases). The CDR3 contains 15 residues. Germline CDR1 and CDR2: MNHEY and SMNVEV (reference sequence). Trimming shortened V by 8 bases and J by 4 bases, and 20 bases separated the two germline ends. This CDR3 is CASSPGAGVATEAFF. CDR3 in DNA: TGTGCCAGCTCGCCCGGGGCAGGGGTAGCCACTGAAGCTTTCTTT.

This clonotype has at least ten counts. This chain links TRBV5-6 with TRBJ2-2, with 8 bases identical to TRBD1. The CDR3 spans 17 residues. CDR1 and CDR2 from the germline V gene are SGHDT and YYEEEE. V shed 4 bases, J shed 0 bases, and the junction held 8 bases outside the gene matches. CDR3 nucleotide sequence: TGTGCCAGCAGCCCGGACAGGGCTAGGACGAACACCGGGGAGCTGTTTTTT. Protein product: CASSPDRARTNTGELFF.

This clonotype was picked up a small number of times. The chain uses TRBV15 and TRBJ2-7; the D gene is possibly TRBD1 (5 bases). From germline, CDR1 is LNHNV and CDR2 YYDKDF (reference sequence). This CDR3 contains 17 residues. Trimming left V 1 base short and J 0 bases short, with 16 bases between. CDR3 in amino acids: CATSRVYGQGSSYEQYF. The DNA for the CDR3 is TGTGCCACCAGCAGAGTTTACGGGCAGGGTAGCTCCTACGAGCAGTACTTC. The full variable domain, completed using reference TRBV15 and TRBJ2-7, is DAMVIQNPRYQVTQFGKPVTLSCSQTLNHNVMYWYQQKSSQAPKLLFHYYDKDFNNEADTPDNFQSRRPNTSFCFLDIRSPGLGDTAMYLCATSRVYGQGSSYEQYFGPGTRLTVT.

This clonotype has ten or more counts. The J gene is TRBJ2-7, the V gene TRBV29-1; 13 nucleotides agree with TRBD2. Trimming removed 7 bases from V and 3 bases from J; junction bases left unmatched: 6. In germline, CDR1 is SQVTM, CDR2 ANQGSEA. This CDR3 is 14 amino acids long. The CDR3 is CSARGLAGNYEQYF. CDR3 DNA sequence: TGCAGCGCGCGGGGACTAGCGGGGAACTACGAGCAGTACTTC.

This clonotype has a count of ten or more. V usage is TRBV19 and J usage is TRBJ1-5; D is uncertain. The germline CDR1 and CDR2 sequences are LNHDA and SQIVND (reference sequence). The CDR3 loop spans 12 amino acids. Deletions cut 1 base from V and 9 bases from J, with 7 bases between. The CDR3 bases are TGTGCCAGTAGTATAGGACGAGGGCCCCAGCATTTT. Translation gives CASSIGRGPQHF.

This clonotype showed up many times. The V and J genes are TRBV27 and TRBJ2-7; tentatively, D is TRBD1 or TRBD2 (5 bases each). Germline V gene data show CDR1 as MNHEY and CDR2 as SMNVEV (reference sequence). Trimming removed 3 bases at V and 3 bases at J, with 15 bases between. The CDR3 is made up of 15 amino acids. CDR3 sequence: CASSLGLAFIYEQYF. CDR3 coding DNA: TGTGCCAGCAGTTTGGGGCTAGCTTTTATCTACGAGCAGTACTTC.

This clonotype was picked up many times. The CDR3 bases are TGTGCCACCAGCAGAGGGCAGGGCTATGGCTACACCTTC. Its translation: CATSRGQGYGYTF. The V gene is TRBV15, the J gene TRBJ1-2; a possible D gene is TRBD1 (5 bases). The CDR3 is made up of 13 amino acids. V was pared by 1 base and J by 4 bases, with 7 bases between. Germline V CDR1 and CDR2: LNHNV, YYDKDF (reference sequence). The variable domain in full, with the rest retrieved from reference TRBV15 and TRBJ1-2, is DAMVIQNPRYQVTQFGKPVTLSCSQTLNHNVMYWYQQKSSQAPKLLFHYYDKDFNNEADTPDNFQSRRPNTSFCFLDIRSPGLGDTAMYLCATSRGQGYGYTFGSGTRLTVV.

This clonotype was recorded many times. The chain joins TRBV27 to TRBJ2-7; 11 nucleotides match TRBD2. The CDR3 covers 16 residues. J lost 2 bases, V lost 5 bases, and 8 bases had no gene match. The V gene's germline CDR1 is MNHEY and CDR2 SMNVEV (reference sequence). The CDR3 DNA follows: TGTGCCAGCAGTCCCTCGGGACTAGCGGACCCCTACGAGCAGTACTTC. This encodes CASSPSGLADPYEQYF.

This clonotype was counted at least ten times. The V and J genes are TRBV5-1 and TRBJ2-7; tentative D call: TRBD2 (6 bases). Per germline, CDR1 SGHRS and CDR2 YFSETQ. Trimming shortened V by 2 bases and J by 3 bases, and 12 bases separated the two germline ends. The CDR3 sequence is 14 residues long. The CDR3 reads CASSFGTAFYEQYF. Here the CDR3 DNA reads TGCGCCAGCAGCTTCGGGACTGCCTTCTACGAGCAGTACTTC.

This clonotype was observed at least ten times. The V gene is TRBV30, the J gene TRBJ2-2; D unclear. Trimming shortened V by 5 bases and J by 7 bases, and 5 bases separated the two germline ends. This CDR3 region has 10 residues. Germline CDR1 reads GTSNPN; CDR2 reads SVGIG (reference sequence). The CDR3 DNA reads as TGTGCCTGGGGGTTCGGGGAGCTGTTTTTT. The encoded protein is CAWGFGELFF.